This T cell receptor beta chain was identified in a study of CD8+CD57+ T cells in acquired aplastic anemia. The V end lost 1 base, the J end lost 7 bases, and 9 bases lay between the germline ends. Germline CDR1 reads KGHDR; CDR2 reads SFDVKD. The CDR3 totals 13 residues. CD8+CD57+ cell expansion, shown by flow cytometry, had occurred in the patients selected for sequencing. Genomic DNA was employed as the template in profiling TCR beta VDJ and CDR3. MiXCR, run by TCRdb on the reads, gives a single entry per CDR3 protein. The table lists about 180,000 distinct CDR3 sequences, roughly 50% of them singletons, with under 15% in the top ten.

The chain combines TRBV24-1 with TRBJ1-1; possible D gene TRBD1, 5 bases. Sequencing used sorted CD4+, CD8+, or CD8+CD57+ T cells (not recorded which) from PBMCs. The TCR comes from a human donor with aplastic anemia. The CDR3, as DNA: TGTGCCACCAGTGATTTATCGGGGGTTGAAGCTTTCTTT. This encodes CATSDLSGVEAFF.